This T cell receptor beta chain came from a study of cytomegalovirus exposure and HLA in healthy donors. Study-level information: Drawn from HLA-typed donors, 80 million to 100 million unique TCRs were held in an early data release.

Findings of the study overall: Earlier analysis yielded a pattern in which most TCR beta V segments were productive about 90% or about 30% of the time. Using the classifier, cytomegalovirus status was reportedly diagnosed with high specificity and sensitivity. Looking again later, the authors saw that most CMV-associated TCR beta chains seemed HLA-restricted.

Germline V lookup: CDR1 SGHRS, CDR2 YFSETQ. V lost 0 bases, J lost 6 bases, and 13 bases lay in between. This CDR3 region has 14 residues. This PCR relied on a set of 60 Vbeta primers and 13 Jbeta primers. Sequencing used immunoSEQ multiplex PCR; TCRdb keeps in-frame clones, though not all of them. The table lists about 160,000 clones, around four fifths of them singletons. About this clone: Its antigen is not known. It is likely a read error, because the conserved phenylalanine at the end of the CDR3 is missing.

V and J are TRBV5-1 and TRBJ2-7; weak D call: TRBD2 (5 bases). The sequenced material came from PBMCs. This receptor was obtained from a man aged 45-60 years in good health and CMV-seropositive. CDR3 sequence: CASSLASSFSEQYL. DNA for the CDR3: TGCGCCAGCAGCTTGGCCTCTAGCTTTAGCGAGCAGTACCTC.